This TCR beta chain is drawn from a study of blood T cell repertoires in COVID-19. Sequencing was performed with immunoSEQ multiplex PCR; in TCRdb, only in-frame clones are kept and a portion is missing. The table records 250,000 to 300,000 clones, roughly nine tenths of them present only once. This clone appeared once. V dropped 0 bases and J dropped 2 bases, with 11 bases sitting between them. Germline V CDR1 and CDR2: SGDLS, YYNGEE. This CDR3 has 15 amino acids. The receptor was derived from a human donor in a cohort exposed to, infected with or recovered from COVID-19 (not recorded which). The donor label of this sample is uncertain. Specimen: PBMCs or T cells enriched from blood (not recorded which). The chain joins TRBV9 to TRBJ1-1, with a possible D match to TRBD1 (6 bases). DNA of the CDR3: TGTGCCAGCAGCGTAGCTAGGGGGGGTAACACTGAAGCTTTCTTT. Translated, it gives CASSVARGGNTEAFF. Filled out from reference TRBV9 and TRBJ1-1, the complete variable domain reads DSGVTQTPKHLITATGQRVTLRCSPRSGDLSVYWYQQSLDQGLQFLIQYYNGEERAKGNILERFSAQQFPDLHSELNLSSLELGDSALYFCASSVARGGNTEAFFGQGTRLTVV.